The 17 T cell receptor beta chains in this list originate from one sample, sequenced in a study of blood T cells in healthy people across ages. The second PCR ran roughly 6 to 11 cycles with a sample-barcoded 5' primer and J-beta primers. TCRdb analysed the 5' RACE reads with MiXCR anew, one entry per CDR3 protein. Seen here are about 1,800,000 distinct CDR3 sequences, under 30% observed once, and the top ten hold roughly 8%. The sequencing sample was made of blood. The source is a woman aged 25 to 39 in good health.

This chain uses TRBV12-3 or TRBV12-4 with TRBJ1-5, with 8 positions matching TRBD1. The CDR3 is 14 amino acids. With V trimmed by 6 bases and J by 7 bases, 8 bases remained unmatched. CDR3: CASRTGVLGQPQHF. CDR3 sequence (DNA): TGTGCCAGCAGGACAGGGGTTCTTGGACAGCCCCAGCATTTT.

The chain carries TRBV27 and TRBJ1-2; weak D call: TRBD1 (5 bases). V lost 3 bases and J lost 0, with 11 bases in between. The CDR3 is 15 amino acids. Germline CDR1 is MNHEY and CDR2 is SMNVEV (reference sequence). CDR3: CASSFGTDTNYGYTF. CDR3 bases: TGTGCCAGCAGTTTCGGGACGGATACTAACTATGGCTACACCTTC.

The CDR3 DNA is TGTGCCAGCACCCCAATGACGGGGGGGGACAATGAGCAGTTCTTC. The encoded protein is CASTPMTGGDNEQFF. The chain is built from TRBV2 and TRBJ2-1; 8 bases align to TRBD2. J was trimmed by 5 bases and V by 7 bases; bases with no gene match: 10. CDR1 SNHLY and CDR2 FYNNEI come from the germline V gene. The length of the CDR3 is 15 residues.

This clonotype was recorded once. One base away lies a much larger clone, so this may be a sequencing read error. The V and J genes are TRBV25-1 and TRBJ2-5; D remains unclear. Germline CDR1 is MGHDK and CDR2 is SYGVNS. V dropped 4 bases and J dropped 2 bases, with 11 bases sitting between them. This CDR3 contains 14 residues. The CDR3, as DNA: TGTGCCAGCAGTGCTTTCCTAGATCAAGAGACCCAGTACTTC. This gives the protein CASSAFLDQETQYF. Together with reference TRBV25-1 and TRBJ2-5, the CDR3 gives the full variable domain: EADIYQTPRYLVIGTGKKITLECSQTMGHDKMYWYQQDPGMELHLIHYSYGVNSTEKGDLSSESTVSRIRTEHFPLTLESARPSHTSQYLCASSAFLDQETQYFGPGTRLLVL.

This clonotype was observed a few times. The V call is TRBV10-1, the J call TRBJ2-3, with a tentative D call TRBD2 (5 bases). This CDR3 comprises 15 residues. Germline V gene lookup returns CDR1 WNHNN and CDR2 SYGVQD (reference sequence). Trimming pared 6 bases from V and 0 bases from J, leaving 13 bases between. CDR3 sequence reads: CASSDGETSTDTQYF. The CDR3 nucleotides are TGCGCCAGCAGCGACGGGGAGACGAGCACAGATACGCAGTATTTT.

The CDR3 loop reads CSAWTRGTDTQYF. The CDR3 DNA is TGCAGTGCATGGACCCGCGGGACAGATACGCAGTATTTT. The rearrangement uses TRBV20-1 and TRBJ2-3; weak D call: TRBD2 (5 bases). Trimming took off 6 bases at V and 3 bases at J, with 13 bases between the two ends. Germline V gene lookup returns CDR1 DFQATT and CDR2 SNEGSKA (reference sequence). The CDR3 has 13 residues.

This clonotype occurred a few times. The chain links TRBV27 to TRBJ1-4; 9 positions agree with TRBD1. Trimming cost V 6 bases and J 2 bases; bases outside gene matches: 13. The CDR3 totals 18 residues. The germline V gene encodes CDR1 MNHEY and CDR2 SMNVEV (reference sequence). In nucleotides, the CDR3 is TGTGCCAGCAGACCCTTGGGACAGGGTTTGAAGACTAATGAAAAACTGTTTTTT. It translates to CASRPLGQGLKTNEKLFF.

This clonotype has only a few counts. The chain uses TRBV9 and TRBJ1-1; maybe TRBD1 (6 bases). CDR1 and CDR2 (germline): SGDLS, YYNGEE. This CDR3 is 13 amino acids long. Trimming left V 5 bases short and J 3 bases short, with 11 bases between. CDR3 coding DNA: TGTGCCAGCAGTTGGGGGGCGGACACTGAAGCTTTCTTT. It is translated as CASSWGADTEAFF.

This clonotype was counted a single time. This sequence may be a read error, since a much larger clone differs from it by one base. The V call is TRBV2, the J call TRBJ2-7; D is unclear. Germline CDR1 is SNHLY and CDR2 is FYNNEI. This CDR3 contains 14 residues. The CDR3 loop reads CARRPGDPSYEQYF. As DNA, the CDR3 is TGTGCCCGCAGGCCAGGTGACCCCTCCTACGAGCAGTACTTC.

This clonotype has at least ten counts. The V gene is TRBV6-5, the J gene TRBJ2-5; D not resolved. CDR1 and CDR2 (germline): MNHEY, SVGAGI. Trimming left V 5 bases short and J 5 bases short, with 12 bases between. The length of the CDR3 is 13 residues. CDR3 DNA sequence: TGTGCCAGCAGTACGAAGGGTTGGGAGACCCAGTACTTC. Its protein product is CASSTKGWETQYF.

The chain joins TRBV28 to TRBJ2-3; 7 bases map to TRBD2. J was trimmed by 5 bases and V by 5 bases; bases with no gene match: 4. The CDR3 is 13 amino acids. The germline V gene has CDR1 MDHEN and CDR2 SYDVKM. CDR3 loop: CASSLADRDTQYF. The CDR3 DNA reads TGTGCCAGCAGTCTAGCGGACCGAGATACGCAGTATTTT.

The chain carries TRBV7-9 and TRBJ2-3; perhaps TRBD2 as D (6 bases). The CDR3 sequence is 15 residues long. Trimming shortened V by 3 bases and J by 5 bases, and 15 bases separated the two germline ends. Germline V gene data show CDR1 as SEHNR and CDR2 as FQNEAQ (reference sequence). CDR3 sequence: CASSFSGPRGDTQYF. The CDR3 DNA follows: TGTGCCAGCAGCTTTAGCGGTCCAAGGGGAGATACGCAGTATTTT.

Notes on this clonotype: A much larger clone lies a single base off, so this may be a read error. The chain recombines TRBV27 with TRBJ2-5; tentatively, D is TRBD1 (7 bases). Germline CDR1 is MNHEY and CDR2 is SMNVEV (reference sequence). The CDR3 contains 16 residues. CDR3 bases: TGTGCCAACAGTTTCAGGCAGGGGGGTTACCAAGAGACCCAGTACTTC. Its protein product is CANSFRQGGYQETQYF.

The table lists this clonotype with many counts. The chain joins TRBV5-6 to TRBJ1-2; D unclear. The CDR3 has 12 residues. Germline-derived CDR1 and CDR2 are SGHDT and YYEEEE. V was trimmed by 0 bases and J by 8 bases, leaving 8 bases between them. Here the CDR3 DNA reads TGTGCCAGCAGCTTGGCGGAGCGCGGCTACACCTTC. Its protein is CASSLAERGYTF.

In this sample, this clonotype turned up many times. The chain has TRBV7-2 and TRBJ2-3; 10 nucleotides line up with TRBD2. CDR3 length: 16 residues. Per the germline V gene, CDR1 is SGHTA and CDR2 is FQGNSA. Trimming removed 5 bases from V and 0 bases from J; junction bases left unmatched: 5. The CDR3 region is CASSKRGGSSTDTQYF. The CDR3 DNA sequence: TGTGCCAGCAGCAAGCGGGGGGGCTCGAGCACAGATACGCAGTATTTT.

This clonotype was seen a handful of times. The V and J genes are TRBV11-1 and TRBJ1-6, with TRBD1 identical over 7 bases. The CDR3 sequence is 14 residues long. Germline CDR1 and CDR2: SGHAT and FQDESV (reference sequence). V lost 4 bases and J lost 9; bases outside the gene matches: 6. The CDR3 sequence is CASSSGQRTSPLHF. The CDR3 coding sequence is TGTGCCAGCAGCTCGGGACAGCGAACTTCACCCCTCCACTTT.

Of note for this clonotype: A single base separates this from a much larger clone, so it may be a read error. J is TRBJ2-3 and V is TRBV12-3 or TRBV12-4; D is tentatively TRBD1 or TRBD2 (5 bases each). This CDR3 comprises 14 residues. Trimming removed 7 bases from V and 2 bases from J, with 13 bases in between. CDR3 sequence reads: CASNPRDHTDTQYF. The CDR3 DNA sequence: TGTGCCAGCAACCCAAGGGACCACACAGATACGCAGTATTTT.